Below, 6 T cell receptor beta chains from the same sample are listed, as sequenced in a study of post-analysis software for immune sequencing data. Whole-study findings and limits: Relative to controls, patients had several TRBV segments at higher frequency, with TRBV5-6, TRBV5-1 and TRBV20-1 among these.

Antigen specificity for these receptors is unknown. cDNA libraries of TCR beta carried unique molecular identifiers. TCRdb reanalysed the PCR reads using MiXCR and keeps one entry per CDR3 protein. The sample lists hundreds of thousands of distinct CDR3 sequences, about 44% seen once, with roughly 1.7% in the top ten. Specimen: blood. These receptors were taken from a girl aged 5-17 years with multiple sclerosis.

This clonotype was counted only a few times. The gene calls are TRBV12-3 or TRBV12-4 and TRBJ2-7, with D possibly matching TRBD2 (6 bases). V lost 5 bases, J lost 5 bases, and 19 bases lay in between. The CDR3 has 15 amino acids. In DNA form, the CDR3 reads TGTGCCAGCAGTGCGCAGACACCCAGGACTAACGAGCAGTACTTC. It codes for CASSAQTPRTNEQYF.

Worth noting for this clonotype: Compared with germline, one end of the junction differs, possibly owing to a read error. The chain recombines TRBV4-2 with TRBJ2-7; D is uncertain. This CDR3 spans 17 amino acids. Germline V gene data show CDR1 as LGHNA and CDR2 as YNFKEQ. CDR3 nucleotide sequence: TGTGCCAGCAGCCAAGATAAGAGCCTCGGATCTCCCTACGGGCAGTACTTC. This translates into CASSQDKSLGSPYGQYF.

The V and J genes are TRBV5-1 and TRBJ2-5; TRBD1 might be the D (5 bases). CDR1 is SGHRS and CDR2 is YFSETQ in the germline V gene. Trimming shortened V by 3 bases and J by 0 bases, and 12 bases separated the two germline ends. This CDR3 spans 15 amino acids. This CDR3 is CASSSARTYQETQYF. Written as DNA, the CDR3 is TGCGCCAGCAGCTCGGCTCGGACATACCAAGAGACCCAGTACTTC.

In nucleotides, the CDR3 is TGTGCCAGCAGTTTAGTCCCGGACCAAGGCACAGATACGCAGTATTTT. This encodes CASSLVPDQGTDTQYF. This chain joins TRBV12-3 or TRBV12-4 and TRBJ2-3; D unclear. V lost 1 base and J lost 1, with 12 bases in between. This CDR3 has 16 residues.

J is TRBJ1-4 and V is TRBV5-1; D perhaps matches TRBD1 (5 bases). Deletions cut 7 bases from V and 6 bases from J, with 16 bases between. CDR1 SGHRS and CDR2 YFSETQ come from the germline V gene. The CDR3 is 14 amino acids. The CDR3 sequence: CASQGLGYDEKLFF. CDR3 bases: TGCGCCAGCCAGGGTTTGGGCTATGATGAAAAACTGTTTTTT. Full variable domain (missing parts from reference TRBV5-1 and TRBJ1-4): KAGVTQTPRYLIKTRGQQVTLSCSPISGHRSVSWYQQTPGQGLQFLFEYFSETQRNKGNFPGRFSGRQFSNSRSEMNVSTLELGDSALYLCASQGLGYDEKLFFGSGTQLSVL.

The chain couples TRBV12-3 or TRBV12-4 to TRBJ1-2; D perhaps matches TRBD1 (5 bases). Between the trimmed V and J ends, which lost 6 bases and 3 bases, there was a span of 14 bases. The CDR3 runs 14 residues. This CDR3 is CASSLRGEDYGYTF. The CDR3 DNA reads TGTGCCAGCAGCTTGCGAGGGGAAGACTATGGCTACACCTTC.